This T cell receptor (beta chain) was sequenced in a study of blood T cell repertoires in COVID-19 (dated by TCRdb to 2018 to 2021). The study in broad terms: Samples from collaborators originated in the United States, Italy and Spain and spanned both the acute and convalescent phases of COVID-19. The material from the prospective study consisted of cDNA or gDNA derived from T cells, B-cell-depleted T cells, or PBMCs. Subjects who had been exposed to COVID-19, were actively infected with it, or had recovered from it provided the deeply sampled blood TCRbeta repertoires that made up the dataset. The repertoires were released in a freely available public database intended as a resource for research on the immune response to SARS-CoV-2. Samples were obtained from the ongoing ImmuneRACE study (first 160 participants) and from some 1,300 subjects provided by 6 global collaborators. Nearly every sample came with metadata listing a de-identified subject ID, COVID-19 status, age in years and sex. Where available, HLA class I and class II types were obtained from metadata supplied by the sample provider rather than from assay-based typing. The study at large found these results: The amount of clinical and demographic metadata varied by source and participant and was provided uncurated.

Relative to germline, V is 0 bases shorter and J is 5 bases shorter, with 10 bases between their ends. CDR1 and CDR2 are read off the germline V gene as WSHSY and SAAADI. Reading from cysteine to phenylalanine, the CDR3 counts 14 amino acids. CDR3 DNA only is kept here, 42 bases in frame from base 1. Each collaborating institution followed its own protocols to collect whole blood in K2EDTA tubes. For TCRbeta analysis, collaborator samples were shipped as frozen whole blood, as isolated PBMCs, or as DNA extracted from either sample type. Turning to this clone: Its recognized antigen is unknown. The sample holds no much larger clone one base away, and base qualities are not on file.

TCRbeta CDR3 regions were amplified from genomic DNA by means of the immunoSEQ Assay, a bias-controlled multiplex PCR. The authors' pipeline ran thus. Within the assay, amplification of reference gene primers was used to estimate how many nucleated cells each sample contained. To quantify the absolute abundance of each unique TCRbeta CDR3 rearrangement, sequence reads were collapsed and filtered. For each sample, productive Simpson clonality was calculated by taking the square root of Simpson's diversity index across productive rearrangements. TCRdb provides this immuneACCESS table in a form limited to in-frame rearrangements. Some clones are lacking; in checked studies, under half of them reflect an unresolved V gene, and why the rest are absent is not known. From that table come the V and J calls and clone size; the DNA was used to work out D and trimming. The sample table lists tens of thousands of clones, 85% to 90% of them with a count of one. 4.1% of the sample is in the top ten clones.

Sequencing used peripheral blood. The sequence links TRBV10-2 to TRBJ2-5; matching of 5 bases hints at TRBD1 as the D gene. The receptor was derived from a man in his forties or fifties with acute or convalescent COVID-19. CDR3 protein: CASSESKGWETQYF. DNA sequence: TGCGCCAGCAGTGAGTCGAAGGGGTGGGAGACCCAGTACTTC.